This paragraph reports one TCR beta chain. Its antigen is as yet unknown. These data originate in a study of blood T cells in healthy people across ages. Study-level results: Both higher diversity and more naive CD4+ cells marked long-lived donors when set against aged donors.

Each sample had at least 6.5 million PBMCs isolated. Primed by a sample-barcoded 5' primer and a J-beta primer mix, a second PCR proceeded for 7 to 11 cycles. MiXCR, run by TCRdb on the 5' RACE reads, gives a single entry per CDR3 protein. The sample shows about 800,000 distinct CDR3 sequences, 58% of them seen only once. Material: blood. This receptor was obtained from a man aged 25-45 years in good health.

This CDR3 reads CASSHDSYEQYF. CDR3 bases: TGTGCCAGCAGCCATGACAGCTACGAGCAGTACTTC. This chain joins TRBV3-1 and TRBJ2-7; perhaps TRBD1 as D (5 bases). Looked up from germline, CDR1 is LGHDT and CDR2 is YNNKEL (reference sequence). There are 12 residues in the CDR3. With 3 bases removed from V and 3 bases from J, the gap between germline ends came to 6 bases.